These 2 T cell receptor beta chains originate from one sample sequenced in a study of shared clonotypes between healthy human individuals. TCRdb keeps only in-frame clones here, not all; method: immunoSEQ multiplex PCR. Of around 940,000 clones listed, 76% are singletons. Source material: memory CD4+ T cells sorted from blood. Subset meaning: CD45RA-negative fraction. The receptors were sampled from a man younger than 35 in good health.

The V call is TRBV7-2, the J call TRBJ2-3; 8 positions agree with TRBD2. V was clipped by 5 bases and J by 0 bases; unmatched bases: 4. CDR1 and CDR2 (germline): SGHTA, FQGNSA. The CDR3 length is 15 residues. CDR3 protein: CASSGSGVSTDTQYF. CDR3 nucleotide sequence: TGTGCCAGCAGCGGTAGCGGGGTTAGCACAGATACGCAGTATTTT. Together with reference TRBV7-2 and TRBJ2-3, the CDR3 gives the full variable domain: GAGVSQSPSNKVTEKGKDVELRCDPISGHTALYWYRQSLGQGLEFLIYFQGNSAPDKSGLPSDRFSAERTGGSVSTLTIQRTQQEDSAVYLCASSGSGVSTDTQYFGPGTRLTVL.

CDR3 DNA: TGCGCCAGCAGCTTCGACAGGAACTCACCCCTCCACTTT. Translating it yields CASSFDRNSPLHF. This sequence joins TRBV5-1 and TRBJ1-6; maybe TRBD1 (6 bases). There are 13 residues in the CDR3. Between the trimmed V and J ends, which lost 2 bases and 10 bases, there was a span of 10 bases. Per germline, CDR1 SGHRS and CDR2 YFSETQ.